Listed here is a single T cell receptor (beta chain). Assay used: immunoSEQ multiplex PCR; TCRdb lists only in-frame clones, some missing. In the table there are approximately 70,000 clones, more than 70% of which are singletons. The source of the sample is a study of OX40 agonist ivuxolimab in advanced cancers. Unmatched junction bases numbered 3, after V lost 0 bases and J lost 4 bases. Looked up from germline, CDR1 is SGHDT and CDR2 is YYEEEE. The CDR3 is 14 amino acids. The source was CD4+ or CD8+ T cells sorted from blood, collected in a trial of the OX40 agonist ivuxolimab. This sequence was found in an adult with an advanced solid tumor such as melanoma, head and neck, liver or kidney cancer. The chain recombines TRBV5-6 with TRBJ2-7, with TRBD1 matching over 8 bases. This CDR3 is CASSLAQGAYEQYF. The CDR3 nucleotides are TGTGCCAGCAGCTTGGCCCAGGGGGCATACGAGCAGTACTTC.